The 3 T cell receptor beta chains given below trace back to one sample, sequenced in a study of Ad26.COV2.S vaccination and SARS-CoV-2 variants (dated by TCRdb to the early 2020s). The library was obtained by the immunoSEQ multiplex PCR assay. Drawn from immuneACCESS, this table holds only the in-frame rearrangements with V and J called that TCRdb kept. Clones are partly lost; checked studies trace under half to an unresolved V gene and leave the rest unexplained. The sample has roughly 380,000 clones on record, roughly 88% of them singletons. The ten largest make up 3.5% to 4% of the sample. Sample treatment or condition, as interpreted from the label and publication: 15 to 20 received Ad26.COV2.S at low or high dose, single or two shots; 5 received placebo; per-sample allocation not given. For vaccine and placebo recipients, repertoires were sequenced using samples collected on day 63 after the first injection.

The sample was peripheral blood, taken in a trial of Ad26.COV2.S vaccine versus placebo. These receptors came from a person between 18 and 65 years old who received the Ad26.COV2.S COVID-19 vaccine or a placebo.

The chain is built from TRBV7-9 and TRBJ2-7; D possibly uses TRBD1 or TRBD2 (5 bases each). The CDR3 covers 15 residues. Trimming pared 5 bases from V and 6 bases from J, leaving 20 bases between. Germline V CDR1 and CDR2: SEHNR, FQNEAQ (reference sequence). The CDR3 loop is CASSDTGTPFGEQYF. The CDR3 coding sequence is TGTGCCAGCAGCGACACCGGGACCCCCTTTGGCGAGCAGTACTTC.

The chain employs TRBV7-7 and TRBJ2-5; TRBD2 aligns across 10 bases. Per the germline V gene, CDR1 is SSHAT and CDR2 is FNYEAQ (reference sequence). V trimming: 1 base; J trimming: 5 bases; junction bases outside the gene matches: 7. CDR3 length: 16 residues. The CDR3 coding sequence is TGTGCCAGCAGCTTAGTTTCTAGCGGGGGTCGGGAGACCCAGTACTTC. Translated, it gives CASSLVSSGGRETQYF.

This clone has just one count. The gene calls are TRBV3-1 (or the pseudogene TRBV3-2) and TRBJ2-7; TRBD2 is a possible D gene (5 bases). This CDR3 region has 13 residues. The V and J ends lost 6 bases and 0 bases respectively, with 9 bases between them. In germline, CDR1 is LGHDT, CDR2 YNNKEL (reference sequence). The CDR3 DNA reads as TGTGCCAGCAGTAGCGTGCTCTCCTACGAGCAGTACTTC. Amino acid sequence: CASSSVLSYEQYF.